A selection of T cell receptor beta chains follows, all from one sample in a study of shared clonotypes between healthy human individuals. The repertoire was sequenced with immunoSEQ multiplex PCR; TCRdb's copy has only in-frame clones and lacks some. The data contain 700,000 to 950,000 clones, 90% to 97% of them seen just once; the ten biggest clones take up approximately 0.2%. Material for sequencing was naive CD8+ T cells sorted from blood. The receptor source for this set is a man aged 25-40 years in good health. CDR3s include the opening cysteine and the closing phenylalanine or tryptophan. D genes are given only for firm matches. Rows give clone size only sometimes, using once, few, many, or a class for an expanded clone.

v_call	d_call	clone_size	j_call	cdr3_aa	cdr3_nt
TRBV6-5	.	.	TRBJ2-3	CASSYSVTGAADTQYF	TGTGCCAGCAGTTACTCGGTGACGGGAGCGGCAGATACGCAGTATTTT
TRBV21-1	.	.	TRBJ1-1	CASSKFGDRGAEAFF	TGTGCCAGCAGCAAATTTGGGGACAGGGGTGCTGAAGCTTTCTTT
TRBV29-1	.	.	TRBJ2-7	CSVVLRSSYEQYF	TGCAGCGTTGTACTCAGGAGCTCCTACGAGCAGTACTTC
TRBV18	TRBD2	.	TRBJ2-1	CASSPPSLAIDEQFF	TGTGCCAGCTCACCACCGTCACTAGCGATAGATGAGCAGTTCTTC
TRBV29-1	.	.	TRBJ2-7	CSVFRAEGNEQYF	TGCAGCGTTTTTCGAGCGGAGGGAAACGAGCAGTACTTC
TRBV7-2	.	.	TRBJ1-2	CASIGLKLRRYTF	TGTGCCAGCATCGGACTGAAACTGAGACGCTACACCTTC
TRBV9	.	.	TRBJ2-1	CASSGGYNEQFF	TGTGCCAGCAGCGGCGGCTACAATGAGCAGTTCTTC
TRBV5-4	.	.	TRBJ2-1	CASSITNEQFF	TGTGCCAGCAGCATAACCAATGAGCAGTTCTTC
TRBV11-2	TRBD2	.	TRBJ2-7	CASSSLRDYSYEQYF	TGTGCCAGCAGCTCTCTCCGGGACTACTCCTACGAGCAGTACTTC
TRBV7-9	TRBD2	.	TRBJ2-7	CASSLLRGLALYEQYF	TGTGCCAGCAGCTTATTAAGGGGACTAGCGCTCTACGAGCAGTACTTC
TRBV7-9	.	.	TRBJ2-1	CASSLGAQDSYNEQFF	TGTGCCAGCAGCTTAGGAGCCCAAGATTCCTACAATGAGCAGTTCTTC
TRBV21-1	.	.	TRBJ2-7	CASNFYEQYF	TGTGCCAGCAACTTTTACGAGCAGTACTTC
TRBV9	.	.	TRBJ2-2	CASSPSTGELFF	TGTGCCAGCAGCCCCAGCACCGGGGAGCTGTTTTTT
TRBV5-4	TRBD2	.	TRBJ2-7	CASSATTSGRAGRYEQYF	TGTGCCAGCAGCGCAACGACTAGCGGGAGGGCCGGGCGCTACGAGCAGTACTTC
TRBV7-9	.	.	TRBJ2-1	CASRIEYNEQFF	TGTGCCAGCAGAATAGAATACAATGAGCAGTTCTTC
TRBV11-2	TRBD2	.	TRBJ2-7	CASSPLAGGEQYF	TGTGCCAGCAGCCCTCTAGCGGGAGGCGAGCAGTACTTC
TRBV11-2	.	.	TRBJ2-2	CASSFGEPTRGGELFF	TGTGCCAGCAGCTTCGGGGAGCCCACAAGGGGCGGGGAGCTGTTTTTT
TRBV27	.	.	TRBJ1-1	CASSWGSVRGPNTEAFF	TGTGCCAGCAGTTGGGGTTCGGTGAGAGGACCGAACACTGAAGCTTTCTTT
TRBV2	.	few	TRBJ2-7	CASSGTPSSYEQYF	TGTGCCAGCAGTGGGACTCCGAGCTCCTACGAGCAGTACTTC
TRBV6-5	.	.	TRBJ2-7	CASISGYEQYF	TGTGCCAGCATCTCTGGATACGAGCAGTACTTC
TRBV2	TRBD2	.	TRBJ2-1	CASTRDYNNEQFF	TGTGCCAGCACCCGGGACTACAACAATGAGCAGTTCTTC
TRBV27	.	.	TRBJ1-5	CASSLMRNQPQHF	TGTGCCAGCAGTTTAATGAGGAATCAGCCCCAGCATTTT